This is a list of T cell receptor beta chains from one sample in a study of T cells after yellow fever vaccination. TCRdb ran MiXCR on the 5' RACE reads and lists one entry per CDR3 protein. The profile shows about 130,000 distinct CDR3 sequences, about 8.4% of them singletons. Specimen: CD8+ T cells sorted from PBMCs, collected on the day of the yellow fever booster vaccination. These receptors originate from a man younger than 35 who received the YFV17D yellow fever vaccine. Both conserved end residues are trimmed from each CDR3.

cdr3_aa v_call
ASRQGSQSSYEQY TRBV4-3
ASSFVAGWEAEAF TRBV12-3/TRBV12-4
SAILRGDFNEQF TRBV20-1
ASNDGLAFSEQF TRBV6-2/TRBV6-3
ASSLTGEAGANVLT TRBV7-9
ASSDILAGAPYEQY TRBV7-2
ASSQVLVGPNTGELF TRBV3-1
ASSGGTKGRGTSTDTQY TRBV9
ASSSGDGNEQF TRBV9
ASSATRGLAGPTDTQY TRBV9
ASSQYLAGTQMSSYNEQF TRBV4-3
ASSERSQGIGETQY TRBV7-6
ASSQNKTGAFGELF TRBV23-1
ASSPWLRGVEETQY TRBV18
SVSLAGMESYEQY TRBV29-1
ATSDRQGNTGELF TRBV24-1
ASSLGLPPYNEQF TRBV7-3
ASSLVTDTQY TRBV11-2
ASSLAHIGGYEQY TRBV5-6
ASSFLELANYGYT TRBV7-9
ASSPQSVNNEQF TRBV5-4
ASSYAAGSGNEQF TRBV6-5